Presented here are 28 T cell receptor beta chains from one specimen sequenced in a study of blood T cell repertoires in COVID-19. Assay: immunoSEQ multiplex PCR; the TCRdb copy retains only in-frame clones and omits some. The data hold a few hundred thousand clones, with 80% to 95% observed a single time. What was sequenced was peripheral blood. These receptors all come from a person aged 18 to 29 with COVID-19, enrolled during active disease.

V and J are TRBV10-1 and TRBJ1-2, with 10 positions matching TRBD1. CDR3 length: 18 amino acids. From germline, CDR1 is WNHNN and CDR2 SYGVQD (reference sequence). Losses at the gene ends were 11 bases for V and 2 bases for J; bases not matched to a gene: 20. CDR3 DNA sequence: TGCGCCGGAGGGGGTTTGGGGACAGGGGACCAAAACAACTATGGCTACACCTTC. Translated, it gives CAGGGLGTGDQNNYGYTF.

In the case of this clone: Different DNA sequences within this sample yield the same CDR3. This chain links TRBV18 with TRBJ2-7, with D possibly TRBD1 on 6 matching bases. Germline-derived CDR1 and CDR2 are KGHSH and LQKENI. CDR3 size: 12 residues. Trimming left V 1 base short and J 6 bases short, with 7 bases between. For the CDR3, the DNA is TGTGCCAGCTCACCACGAGGGGGCGAGCAGTACTTC. Translated: CASSPRGGEQYF. The full variable domain, rest sourced from reference TRBV18 and TRBJ2-7, is NAGVMQNPRHLVRRRGQEARLRCSPMKGHSHVYWYRQLPEEGLKFMVYLQKENIIDESGMPKERFSAEFPKEGPSILRIQQVVRGDSAAYFCASSPRGGEQYFGPGTRLTVT.

This clone was found once. The chain couples TRBV9 to TRBJ1-3; 7 nucleotides align to TRBD1. V lost 3 bases, J lost 3 bases, and 6 bases stayed unmatched. The CDR3 is 15 residues long. Germline CDR1 reads SGDLS; CDR2 reads YYNGEE. CDR3 sequence: CASSDQGEVGNTIYF. CDR3 coding DNA: TGTGCCAGCAGCGACCAGGGGGAAGTTGGAAACACCATATATTTT. The full variable domain, its missing parts supplied by reference TRBV9 and TRBJ1-3, is DSGVTQTPKHLITATGQRVTLRCSPRSGDLSVYWYQQSLDQGLQFLIQYYNGEERAKGNILERFSAQQFPDLHSELNLSSLELGDSALYFCASSDQGEVGNTIYFGEGSWLTVV.

V is TRBV14 and J is TRBJ1-1, with 7 bases aligning to TRBD1. From germline, CDR1 is SGHDN and CDR2 FVKESK. This CDR3 is 13 amino acids long. Losses at the gene ends were 5 bases for V and 5 bases for J; bases not matched to a gene: 5. CDR3 bases: TGTGCCAGCAGCGAGGGGGCTGGTACTGAAGCTTTCTTT. This sequence encodes CASSEGAGTEAFF.

The chain employs TRBV28 and TRBJ1-2, with a possible D match to TRBD1 (6 bases). CDR1 and CDR2 (germline): MDHEN, SYDVKM. V lost 5 bases to trimming and J lost 4 bases, with 14 bases between them. The CDR3 is 14 amino acids. CDR3 amino acids: CASSGRGGTYGYTF. The CDR3 region has the DNA TGTGCCAGCAGTGGGAGGGGGGGGACCTATGGCTACACCTTC.

This chain joins TRBV28 and TRBJ1-2; D is possibly TRBD1 (5 bases). This CDR3 spans 14 amino acids. Trimming took 5 bases from V and 3 from J, leaving 13 bases between them. CDR1 and CDR2 from the germline V gene are MDHEN and SYDVKM. The CDR3 loop is CASSPGQIYYGYTF. The CDR3 DNA reads as TGTGCCAGCAGTCCAGGACAAATCTACTATGGCTACACCTTC.

V and J are TRBV27 and TRBJ2-1; 7 nucleotides line up with TRBD1. With V trimmed by 4 bases and J by 8 bases, 11 bases remained unmatched. The CDR3 spans 15 residues. CDR1 is MNHEY, CDR2 SMNVEV, per germline (reference sequence). The chain's CDR3 is CASSSGTASRDEQFF. CDR3 nucleotides: TGTGCCAGCAGTTCAGGGACAGCTTCAAGGGATGAGCAGTTCTTC.

The rearrangement uses TRBV19 and TRBJ2-1; 7 bases align to TRBD2. With 3 bases clipped from V and 7 bases from J, the junction kept 6 bases outside the gene matches. Germline V gene lookup returns CDR1 LNHDA and CDR2 SQIVND (reference sequence). The CDR3 totals 14 residues. The CDR3 protein is CASSIEGGRNEQFF. The CDR3 region has the DNA TGTGCCAGTAGTATTGAGGGAGGGAGGAATGAGCAGTTCTTC. Looking up the rest from reference TRBV19 and TRBJ2-1 gives the full variable domain: DGGITQSPKYLFRKEGQNVTLSCEQNLNHDAMYWYRQDPGQGLRLIYYSQIVNDFQKGDIAEGYSVSREKKESFPLTVTSAQKNPTAFYLCASSIEGGRNEQFFGPGTRLTVL.

This clone has just one count. The chain joins TRBV7-9 to TRBJ2-3; the match to TRBD2 covers 8 bases. V trimming: 6 bases; J trimming: 2 bases; junction bases outside the gene matches: 7. The CDR3 runs to 15 residues. From germline, CDR1 is SEHNR and CDR2 FQNEAQ (reference sequence). CDR3 region: CASSITSGDTDTQYF. DNA of the CDR3: TGTGCCAGCAGTATCACTAGCGGCGACACAGATACGCAGTATTTT.

The chain recombines TRBV21-1 with TRBJ2-5; TRBD2 is the table's D call and was not checked against the DNA. TRBV21-1 corresponds to a pseudogene. The CDR3 runs 14 residues. The CDR3 nucleotides read TGTGCCAGCAGCAAAAAGGCCCTTTCGGGGACCCAGTACTTC. It codes for CASSKKALSGTQYF.

The chain carries TRBV15 and TRBJ1-2; D gene ambiguous. CDR1 and CDR2 (germline): LNHNV, YYDKDF (reference sequence). The CDR3 spans 15 residues. V lost 0 bases and J 0 bases, leaving 8 bases between the germline ends. For the CDR3, the DNA is TGTGCCACCAGCAGAGATCGAACGGCTAACTATGGCTACACCTTC. It yields the protein CATSRDRTANYGYTF.

This chain uses TRBV6-6 with TRBJ2-1; possibly TRBD1 for D (6 bases). The length of the CDR3 is 13 residues. Germline loops: CDR1 MNHNY, CDR2 SVGAGI (reference sequence). Trimming removed 4 bases at V and 3 bases at J, with 7 bases between. The CDR3 region is CASSWDIYNEQFF. As DNA, the CDR3 is TGTGCCAGCAGTTGGGACATCTACAATGAGCAGTTCTTC.

Comments on this clone: Within the sample, other DNA sequences also encode this same CDR3. The chain is built from TRBV5-1 and TRBJ2-7; 9 bases line up with TRBD1. V gave up 0 bases and J gave up 1 base; unmatched junction bases: 2. This CDR3 is built from 15 residues. Germline CDR1 is SGHRS and CDR2 is YFSETQ. The CDR3 reads CASSLVGQGSYEQYF. The CDR3 DNA reads TGCGCCAGCAGCTTGGTGGGACAGGGTTCCTACGAGCAGTACTTC. Complete variable domain (other parts from reference TRBV5-1 and TRBJ2-7): KAGVTQTPRYLIKTRGQQVTLSCSPISGHRSVSWYQQTPGQGLQFLFEYFSETQRNKGNFPGRFSGRQFSNSRSEMNVSTLELGDSALYLCASSLVGQGSYEQYFGPGTRLTVT.

In nucleotides, the CDR3 is TGTGCCAGCTCATCGCGGACAGAACAAGAGACCCAGTACTTC. It is translated as CASSSRTEQETQYF. The rearrangement joins TRBV18 to TRBJ2-5, with D maybe TRBD1 (6 bases). The CDR3 contains 14 residues. V lost 5 bases and J 2 bases, leaving 12 bases between the germline ends. Looked up from germline, CDR1 is KGHSH and CDR2 is LQKENI. The variable domain in full, with the rest retrieved from reference TRBV18 and TRBJ2-5, is NAGVMQNPRHLVRRRGQEARLRCSPMKGHSHVYWYRQLPEEGLKFMVYLQKENIIDESGMPKERFSAEFPKEGPSILRIQQVVRGDSAAYFCASSSRTEQETQYFGPGTRLLVL.

The V gene is TRBV29-1, the J gene TRBJ1-1, with D tentatively TRBD1 (5 bases). Germline V gene data show CDR1 as SQVTM and CDR2 as ANQGSEA. Trimming removed 1 base from V and 4 bases from J, with 13 bases in between. This CDR3 region has 14 residues. CDR3 sequence (DNA): TGCAGCGTTGAAGCCCTGGGGCTTGGCACTGAAGCTTTCTTT. As protein: CSVEALGLGTEAFF.

The chain joins TRBV4-1 to TRBJ1-2, with a weak D call TRBD1 (5 bases). The V end was cut by 0 bases, the J end by 4 bases, with 12 bases between. The CDR3 has 15 amino acids. Germline V gives CDR1 MGHRA, CDR2 YSYEKL. DNA for the CDR3: TGCGCCAGCAGCCAAGATCCCCAGGGTGGCTATGGCTACACCTTC. Amino acids: CASSQDPQGGYGYTF.

This clone was seen only a few times. This chain joins TRBV5-4 and TRBJ2-1; 11 nucleotides agree with TRBD2. V trimming: 2 bases; J trimming: 9 bases; junction bases outside the gene matches: 4. The CDR3 has 14 amino acids. CDR1 and CDR2 from the germline V gene are SGHNT and YYREEE (reference sequence). CDR3 sequence reads: CASSLTSGSGEQFF. DNA of the CDR3: TGTGCCAGCAGCTTAACTAGCGGGAGTGGTGAGCAGTTCTTC.

The genes are TRBV21-1 and TRBJ2-7; the DNA was not compared with TRBD2, the D call given in the table. TRBV21-1 has pseudogene status. This CDR3 comprises 15 residues. The CDR3 DNA reads TGTGCCAGCAGCAAAGCGCGGGGACTAACCTACGAGCAGTACTTC. Protein sequence: CASSKARGLTYEQYF.

The chain joins TRBV24-1 to TRBJ2-5; TRBD1 agrees at 8 bases. V lost 8 bases, J lost 3 bases, and 1 base stayed unmatched. This CDR3 is 12 amino acids long. CDR1 is KGHDR, CDR2 SFDVKD, per germline. The DNA of the CDR3 is TGTGCCACCAAGGACAGGGAAGAGACCCAGTACTTC. This codes for CATKDREETQYF.

V is TRBV6-2 or TRBV6-3 and J is TRBJ2-7, with TRBD1 matching over 10 bases. The V segment lost 5 bases and the J segment 5 bases; nucleotides outside the gene matches: 9. This CDR3 region has 15 residues. Germline loops: CDR1 MNHEY, CDR2 SVGEGT. The CDR3 protein is CASSNDRGRVDEQYF. CDR3 nucleotides: TGTGCCAGCAGTAACGACAGGGGGCGCGTCGACGAGCAGTACTTC.

The rearrangement uses TRBV4-2 and TRBJ2-1; 10 bases map to TRBD2. Trimming at V came to 0 bases and at J to 5 bases, leaving 4 bases not matched to a gene. This CDR3 contains 16 residues. Looked up from germline, CDR1 is LGHNA and CDR2 is YNFKEQ. The CDR3, as DNA: TGTGCCAGCAGCCAAGATACTAGCGGGATCAACAATGAGCAGTTCTTC. Amino acids: CASSQDTSGINNEQFF.

The chain recombines TRBV9 with TRBJ1-4; the D gene is possibly TRBD1 (5 bases). With 3 bases removed from V and 5 bases from J, the gap between germline ends came to 11 bases. The CDR3 loop spans 14 amino acids. Germline CDR1 reads SGDLS; CDR2 reads YYNGEE. The CDR3 sequence: CASSATEPNEKLFF. CDR3 DNA: TGTGCCAGCAGCGCGACAGAACCAAATGAAAAACTGTTTTTT. Variable domain in full (rest from reference TRBV9 and TRBJ1-4): DSGVTQTPKHLITATGQRVTLRCSPRSGDLSVYWYQQSLDQGLQFLIQYYNGEERAKGNILERFSAQQFPDLHSELNLSSLELGDSALYFCASSATEPNEKLFFGSGTQLSVL.

The chain is built from TRBV10-3 and TRBJ1-2; 9 nucleotides align to TRBD1. V gave up 7 bases and J gave up 8 bases; unmatched junction bases: 8. CDR3 length: 13 amino acids. CDR1 and CDR2 (germline): ENHRY, SYGVKD. The CDR3 nucleotides are TGTGCCATCACTCCGGGACAGGGATGGGGCTACACCTTC. Translation gives CAITPGQGWGYTF.

The chain combines TRBV15 with TRBJ1-1; 7 bases agree with TRBD1. With 4 bases clipped from V and 4 bases from J, the junction kept 3 bases outside the gene matches. This CDR3 has 13 residues. Germline V gene lookup returns CDR1 LNHNV and CDR2 YYDKDF (reference sequence). In DNA form, the CDR3 reads TGTGCCACCAGCAAGGGGGCGAGCACTGAAGCTTTCTTT. Translation gives CATSKGASTEAFF.

V and J are TRBV15 and TRBJ2-2; TRBD2 matches at 11 bases. Per the germline V gene, CDR1 is LNHNV and CDR2 is YYDKDF (reference sequence). The J segment lost 1 base and the V segment lost 0 bases, leaving 7 bases of the junction unmatched. This CDR3 spans 19 amino acids. The CDR3 sequence: CATSRELAGLAGNTGELFF. The CDR3 nucleotides are TGTGCCACCAGCAGAGAATTAGCCGGACTAGCGGGGAACACCGGGGAGCTGTTTTTT.

This clone turned up a few times. This chain links TRBV19 with TRBJ2-7, with 8 bases matching TRBD2. Trimming cost V 4 bases and J 0 bases; bases outside gene matches: 5. This CDR3 spans 15 amino acids. In germline, CDR1 is LNHDA, CDR2 SQIVND (reference sequence). DNA of the CDR3: TGTGCCAGTAGTAGGGCGGGAGGCTTCTCCTACGAGCAGTACTTC. It codes for CASSRAGGFSYEQYF.

Details on this clone: This sample includes further DNA sequences coding for the same CDR3. This chain links TRBV5-6 with TRBJ2-1; D uncertain. V was pared by 1 base and J by 11 bases, with 10 bases between. CDR1 and CDR2 (germline): SGHDT, YYEEEE. The CDR3 covers 12 residues. The CDR3 nucleotides are TGTGCCAGCAGCTTGTCCAGCGTGCAGCAGTTCTTC. This gives the protein CASSLSSVQQFF.

CDR3 sequence: CASSHRGRTEAFF. The CDR3 DNA reads TGTGCCAGCAGCCACAGGGGGCGTACTGAAGCTTTCTTT. The rearrangement uses TRBV3-1 (or the pseudogene TRBV3-2) and TRBJ1-1; 8 nucleotides match TRBD1. Germline loops: CDR1 LGHDT, CDR2 YNNKEL (reference sequence). V gave up 3 bases and J gave up 5 bases; unmatched junction bases: 2. The CDR3 is 13 residues long.